This T cell receptor (beta chain) originates from a study of T cell repertoires in cytomegalovirus infection (dated by TCRdb to about 2019). Turning to the overall study: Recently identified HLA-C-restricted CMV epitopes, whose presentation resists viral immunomodulation, were targeted by peptide stimulations together with well-studied HLA-B-restricted epitopes. Donor HLA type was relevant to the analysis, as public TCR beta signatures indicated carriage of CMV infection together with the matching HLA type.

To note about this clonotype: The antigen it recognizes is unknown. No much larger clone is present one base from it, and per-base qualities are unavailable.

What the authors observed across the whole study: The ex vivo response was dominated by HLA-C-restricted CMV-specific TCR beta clonotypes, which also provided the single most frequent clonotype in two of eight donors. In both this cohort and an independent approximately 400-donor cohort, the cumulative frequency of public TCR beta family members distinguished carriers of CMV infection plus the relevant HLA type.

Sequencing was carried out with an Illumina HiSeq 1500. TCRdb redid the processing of the public reads, applying fastp at Q25 and MiXCR, and retained in-frame beta chains. Rows are combined by CDR3 protein, so each entry shows the most common genes and DNA. The sample records about 500,000 distinct CDR3 sequences, about 33% of which are singletons. The ten top clones hold 15% to 20% of the sample. V is cut back by 5 bases and J by 5 bases, with 18 bases in the junction unmatched. The CDR3, cysteine through phenylalanine, is 18 amino acids long. Of the read, only the CDR3 DNA is kept; its 54 bases are in frame from base 1. The germline V gene (reference sequence) supplies CDR1 SEHNR and CDR2 FQNEAQ. In light of the paper, this sample's treatment or condition label describes: in vitro stimulation with specific CMV peptide epitopes to enrich CMV-specific T cells.

The source is a human donor in good health (CMV status not recorded). Some clones in this sample may be carry-over from other donors' samples. The sample in question was cultured PBMCs, obtained from culture after CMV antigen stimulation. The chain is made from TRBV7-9 and TRBJ1-2; 9 bases in between match TRBD1. The CDR3 region has the sequence CASSPGFLSGQGIYGYTF. The DNA reads as follows: TGTGCCAGCAGCCCCGGTTTTTTGTCGGGACAGGGAATTTATGGCTACACCTTC.